The entry below describes one TCR beta chain. The antigen remains unidentified. Building of the TCR beta libraries involved iRepertoire HTBI primers and Arm-PCR of CDR3 regions. TCRdb re-called the multiplex PCR reads through MiXCR, storing one row per CDR3 protein. The sample holds approximately 480,000 distinct CDR3 sequences, about 16% seen once. From germline, CDR1 is DFQATT and CDR2 SNEGSKA (reference sequence). The CDR3 is made up of 17 amino acids. V was cut by 6 bases and J by 6 bases, with 24 bases left in between. Time point in this sample: newly diagnosed GD, antithyroid drugs for less than 3 months. PBMC RNA was the source of the TCR library. This record comes from a study of regulatory T cells in long-lasting Graves disease. Study-level points and caveats: What was studied was peripheral blood only, and not thyroid tissue.

The data were also submitted as part of a second study, on T cells in Graves' hyperthyroidism and ophthalmopathy. This second report adds: Ophthalmopathy stood apart from stable hyperthyroidism in a 13 V-J model.

The source material was peripheral blood mononuclear cells (PBMCs), sampled at new diagnosis, from a patient treated with antithyroid drugs. This clonotype was obtained from a man in his forties with Graves disease. This chain connects TRBV20-1 to TRBJ1-6; perhaps TRBD1 as D (6 bases). The CDR3 nucleotides read TGCAGTGCGAGGGGGATCGTGGGCGGAGAATTTAATTCACCCCTCCACTTT. Translation: CSARGIVGGEFNSPLHF.